The present TCR beta chain was sequenced within a study of T-cell reconstitution after alpha-beta-depleted transplantation in children (dated by TCRdb to the mid-2010s). Study-level background: Using TCR repertoire profiling, the study quantitatively followed how T-cell immune reconstitution unfolded in children after TCRalphabeta/CD19-depleted allogeneic hematopoietic cell transplantation.

This clonotype occurred many times. The specificity of this receptor is unknown. No per-base quality is available; no much larger clone lies one base away. Counted from cysteine to phenylalanine, this CDR3 has 16 amino acids. Only CDR3 DNA is held: 48 bases, read in frame from base 1. For CDR1 and CDR2, the germline V gene lists SGHRS and YFSETQ. A distance of 18 bases separates the germline ends of V and J, which lose 1 base and 5 bases respectively. Library preparation used PCR. Reads for this sample came from an Illumina HiSeq 2500. TCR libraries were prepared with molecular barcoding, using unique molecular identifiers to normalize TCRbeta repertoire quantification. Clones were called with MiXCR by TCRdb after fastp trimmed the public reads at Q25, and only in-frame beta chains were retained. A single entry per CDR3 protein holds the most common genes and DNA from its merged rows. This sample lists over 150,000 distinct CDR3 sequences; 6% to 7% were detected once. The ten largest clones represent around 3% of the sample.

The TCR was taken from a human donor who donated a stem cell graft to a child with Wiskott-Aldrich syndrome. This chain is built from TRBV5-1 and TRBJ1-1; 6 matching bases give a weak D call of TRBD1. Sequenced material: PBMCs from the stem cell graft donor, taken from the stem cell graft. CDR3 loop: CASSLSRGGRDTEAFF. The nucleotides read TGCGCCAGCAGCTTGAGTAGGGGGGGCCGAGATACTGAAGCTTTCTTT. The variable domain in full, with residues beyond the CDR3 obtained from the reference TRBV5-1 and TRBJ1-1 genes, is KAGVTQTPRYLIKTRGQQVTLSCSPISGHRSVSWYQQTPGQGLQFLFEYFSETQRNKGNFPGRFSGRQFSNSRSEMNVSTLELGDSALYLCASSLSRGGRDTEAFFGQGTRLTVV.